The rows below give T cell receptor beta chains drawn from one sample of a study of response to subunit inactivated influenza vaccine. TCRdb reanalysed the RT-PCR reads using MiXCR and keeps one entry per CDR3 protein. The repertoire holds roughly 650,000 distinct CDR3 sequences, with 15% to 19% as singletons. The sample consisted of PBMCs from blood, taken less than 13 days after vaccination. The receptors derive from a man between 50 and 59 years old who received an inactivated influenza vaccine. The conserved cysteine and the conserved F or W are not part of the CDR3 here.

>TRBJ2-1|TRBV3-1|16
ASSQGALAGGRMDEQF
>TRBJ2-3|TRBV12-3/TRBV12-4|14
ASSLVSGWYTDTQY
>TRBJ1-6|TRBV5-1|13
ASSVGTGSNSPLH
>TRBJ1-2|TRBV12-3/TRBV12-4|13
ASSLSGTGIYGYT
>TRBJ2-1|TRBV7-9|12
ASSSQGPGVEQF
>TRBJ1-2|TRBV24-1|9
ATSQGYGYT
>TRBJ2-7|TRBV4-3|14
ASSQTPASGRGEQY
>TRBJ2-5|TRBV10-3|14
AISEKLRDTQETQY
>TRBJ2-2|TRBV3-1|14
ASSQVLRGITGELF
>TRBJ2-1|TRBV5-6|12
ASSQQGQGNEQF
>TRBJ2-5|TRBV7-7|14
ASSQGSGANQETQY
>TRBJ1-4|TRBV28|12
ASSLTQYNEKLF
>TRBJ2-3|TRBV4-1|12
ASSPVGWADTQY
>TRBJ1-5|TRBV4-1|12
ASSLTGIGQPQH
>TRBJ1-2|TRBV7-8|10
ASSPQGYGYT
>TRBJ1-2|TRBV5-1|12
ASSRPGSGYGYT
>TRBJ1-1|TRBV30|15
AWNGGARRRTGTEAF